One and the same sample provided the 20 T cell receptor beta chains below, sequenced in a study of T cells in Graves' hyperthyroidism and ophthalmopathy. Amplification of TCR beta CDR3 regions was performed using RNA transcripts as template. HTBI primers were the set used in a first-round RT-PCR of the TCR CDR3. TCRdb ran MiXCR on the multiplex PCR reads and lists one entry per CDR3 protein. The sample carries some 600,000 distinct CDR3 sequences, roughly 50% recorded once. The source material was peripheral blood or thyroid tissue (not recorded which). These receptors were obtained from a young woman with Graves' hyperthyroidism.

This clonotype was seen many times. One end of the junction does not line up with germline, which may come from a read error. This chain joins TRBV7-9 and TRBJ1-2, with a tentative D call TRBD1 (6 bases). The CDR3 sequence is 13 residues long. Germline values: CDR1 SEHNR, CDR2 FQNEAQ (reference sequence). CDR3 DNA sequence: TGCGCCAGCAGCCCCACAGGGTTGGGTGGCTACACCTTC. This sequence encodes CASSPTGLGGYTF.

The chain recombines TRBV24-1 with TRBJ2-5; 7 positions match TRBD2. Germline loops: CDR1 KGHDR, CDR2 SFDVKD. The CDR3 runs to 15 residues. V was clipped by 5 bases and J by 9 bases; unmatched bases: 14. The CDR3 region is CATSASLGGNQPQYF. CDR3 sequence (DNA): TGTGCCACCAGTGCCTCCTTGGGGGGGAATCAGCCCCAGTACTTC.

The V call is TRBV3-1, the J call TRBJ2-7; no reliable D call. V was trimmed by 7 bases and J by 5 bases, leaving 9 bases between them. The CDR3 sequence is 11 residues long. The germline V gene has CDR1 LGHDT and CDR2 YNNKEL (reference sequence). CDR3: CASTPGDEQYF. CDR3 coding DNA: TGTGCCAGCACGCCGGGCGACGAGCAGTACTTC.

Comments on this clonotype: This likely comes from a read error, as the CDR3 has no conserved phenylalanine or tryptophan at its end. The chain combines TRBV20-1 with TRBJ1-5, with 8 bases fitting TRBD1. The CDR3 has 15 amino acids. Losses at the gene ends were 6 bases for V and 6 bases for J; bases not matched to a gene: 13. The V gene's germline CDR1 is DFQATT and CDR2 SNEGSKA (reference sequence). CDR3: CSAPTRQGLSQPQHL. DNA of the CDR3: TGCAGTGCGCCCACTCGACAGGGGCTCTCTCAGCCCCAGCATCTT.

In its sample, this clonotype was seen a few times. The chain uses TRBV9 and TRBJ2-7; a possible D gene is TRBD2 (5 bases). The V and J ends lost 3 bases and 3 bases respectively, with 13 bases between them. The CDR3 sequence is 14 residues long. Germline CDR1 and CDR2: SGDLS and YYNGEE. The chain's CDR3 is CASSGKTSLYEQYF. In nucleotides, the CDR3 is TGTGCCAGCAGCGGCAAAACTAGTCTCTACGAGCAGTACTTC.

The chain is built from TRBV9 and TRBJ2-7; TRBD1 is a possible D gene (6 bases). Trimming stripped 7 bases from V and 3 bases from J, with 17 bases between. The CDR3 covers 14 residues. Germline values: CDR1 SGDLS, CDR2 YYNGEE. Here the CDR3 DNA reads TGTGCCAGCGCGAAGGGGCAGGGGCTCTACGAGCAGTACTTC. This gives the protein CASAKGQGLYEQYF.

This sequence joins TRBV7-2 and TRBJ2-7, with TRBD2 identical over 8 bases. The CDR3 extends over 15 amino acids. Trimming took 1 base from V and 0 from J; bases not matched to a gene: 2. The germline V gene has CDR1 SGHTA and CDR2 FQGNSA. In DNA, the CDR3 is TGTGCCAGCAGCTTAGGACTAGCGCACTCCTACGAGCAGTACTTC. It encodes CASSLGLAHSYEQYF.

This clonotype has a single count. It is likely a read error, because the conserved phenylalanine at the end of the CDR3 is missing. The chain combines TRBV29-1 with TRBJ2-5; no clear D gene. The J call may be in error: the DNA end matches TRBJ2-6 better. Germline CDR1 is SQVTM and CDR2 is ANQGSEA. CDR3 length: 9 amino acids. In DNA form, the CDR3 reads TGCAGCGTTGAAGGGGCTCTGACTAGC. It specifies CSVEGALTS.

The CDR3 DNA is TGTGCCATCAGTGAGGAGACCCCTACCTATGGCTACACCTTC. Translation gives CAISEETPTYGYTF. The chain couples TRBV10-3 to TRBJ1-2; D gene uncertain. Per the germline V gene, CDR1 is ENHRY and CDR2 is SYGVKD. This CDR3 has 14 residues. V lost 2 bases, J lost 4 bases, and 11 bases lay in between.

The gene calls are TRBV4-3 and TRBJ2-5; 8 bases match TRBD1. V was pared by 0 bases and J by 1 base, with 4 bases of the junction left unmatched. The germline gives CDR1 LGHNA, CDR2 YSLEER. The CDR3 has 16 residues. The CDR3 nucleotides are TGCGCCAGCAGCCAAGATTTAGGACAGGGCCAAGAGACCCAGTACTTC. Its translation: CASSQDLGQGQETQYF.

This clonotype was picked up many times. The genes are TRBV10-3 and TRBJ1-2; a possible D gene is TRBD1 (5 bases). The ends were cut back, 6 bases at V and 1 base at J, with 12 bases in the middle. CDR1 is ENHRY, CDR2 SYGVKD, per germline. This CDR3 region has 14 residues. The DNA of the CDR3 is TGTGCCATCAGCGCCGCCGACAGTAACTATGGCTACACCTTC. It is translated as CAISAADSNYGYTF.

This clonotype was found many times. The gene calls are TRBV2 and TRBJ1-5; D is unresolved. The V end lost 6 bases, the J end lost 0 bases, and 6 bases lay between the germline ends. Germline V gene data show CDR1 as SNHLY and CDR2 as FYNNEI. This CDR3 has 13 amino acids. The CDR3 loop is CASSGYSNQPQHF. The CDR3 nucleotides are TGTGCCAGCAGCGGGTATAGCAATCAGCCCCAGCATTTT.

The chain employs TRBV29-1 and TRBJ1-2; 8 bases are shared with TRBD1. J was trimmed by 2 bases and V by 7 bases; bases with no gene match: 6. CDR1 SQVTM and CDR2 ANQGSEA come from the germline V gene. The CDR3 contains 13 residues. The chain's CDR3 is CSGDPGGNYGYTF. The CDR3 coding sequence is TGCAGCGGGGACCCAGGGGGCAACTATGGCTACACCTTC.

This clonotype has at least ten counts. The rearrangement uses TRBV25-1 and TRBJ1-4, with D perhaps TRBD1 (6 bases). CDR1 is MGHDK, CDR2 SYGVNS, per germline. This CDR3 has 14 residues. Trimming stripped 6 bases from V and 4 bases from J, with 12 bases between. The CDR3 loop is CASSLRQDNEKLFF. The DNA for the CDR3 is TGTGCCAGCAGCCTCAGACAGGATAATGAAAAACTGTTTTTT.

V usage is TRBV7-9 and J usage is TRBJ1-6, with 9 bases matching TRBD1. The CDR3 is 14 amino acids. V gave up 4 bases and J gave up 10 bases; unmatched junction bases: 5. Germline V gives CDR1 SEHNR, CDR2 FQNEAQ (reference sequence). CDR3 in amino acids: CASSWGQGGSPLHF. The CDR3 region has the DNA TGTGCCAGCAGCTGGGGACAGGGAGGATCACCCCTCCACTTT.

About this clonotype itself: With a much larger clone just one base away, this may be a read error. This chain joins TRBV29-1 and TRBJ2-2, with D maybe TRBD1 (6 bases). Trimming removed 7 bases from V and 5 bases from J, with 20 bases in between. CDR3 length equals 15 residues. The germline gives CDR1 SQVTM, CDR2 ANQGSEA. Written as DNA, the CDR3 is TGCAGCGGCGCTGGGGGCAGGTCAGGGACCGGGGAGCTGTTTTTT. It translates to CSGAGGRSGTGELFF.

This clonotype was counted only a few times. CDR3 amino acids: CASSLWGTANTGELFF. The CDR3 DNA follows: TGTGCCAGCAGCCTCTGGGGCACCGCGAACACCGGGGAGCTGTTTTTT. The chain employs TRBV5-6 and TRBJ2-2; D is perhaps TRBD1 (5 bases). The CDR3 loop spans 16 amino acids. Germline values: CDR1 SGHDT, CDR2 YYEEEE. V gave up 4 bases and J gave up 0 bases, with 13 bases separating them.

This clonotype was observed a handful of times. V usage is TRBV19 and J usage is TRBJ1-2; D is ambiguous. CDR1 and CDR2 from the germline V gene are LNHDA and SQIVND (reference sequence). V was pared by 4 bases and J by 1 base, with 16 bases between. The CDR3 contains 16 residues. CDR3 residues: CASSTIGDGFNYGYTF. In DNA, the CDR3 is TGTGCCAGTAGTACCATAGGCGACGGATTTAACTATGGCTACACCTTC.

This chain's CDR3 is CASSIRTGEPEAFF. In DNA form, the CDR3 reads TGTGCCAGCAGCATCCGGACAGGGGAGCCTGAAGCTTTCTTT. V gene TRBV6-1 combines with J gene TRBJ1-1, with 9 bases aligning to TRBD1. CDR1 is MNHNS and CDR2 is SASEGT in the germline V gene. This CDR3 has 14 residues. The ends lost 6 bases at V and 6 bases at J; junction bases unmatched: 8.

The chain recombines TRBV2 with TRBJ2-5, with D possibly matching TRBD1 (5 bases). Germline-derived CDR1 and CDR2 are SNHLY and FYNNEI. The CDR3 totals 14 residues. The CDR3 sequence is CATQRRWGTETQYF. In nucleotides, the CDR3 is TGTGCGACACAGAGACGTTGGGGCACGGAGACCCAGTACTTC.